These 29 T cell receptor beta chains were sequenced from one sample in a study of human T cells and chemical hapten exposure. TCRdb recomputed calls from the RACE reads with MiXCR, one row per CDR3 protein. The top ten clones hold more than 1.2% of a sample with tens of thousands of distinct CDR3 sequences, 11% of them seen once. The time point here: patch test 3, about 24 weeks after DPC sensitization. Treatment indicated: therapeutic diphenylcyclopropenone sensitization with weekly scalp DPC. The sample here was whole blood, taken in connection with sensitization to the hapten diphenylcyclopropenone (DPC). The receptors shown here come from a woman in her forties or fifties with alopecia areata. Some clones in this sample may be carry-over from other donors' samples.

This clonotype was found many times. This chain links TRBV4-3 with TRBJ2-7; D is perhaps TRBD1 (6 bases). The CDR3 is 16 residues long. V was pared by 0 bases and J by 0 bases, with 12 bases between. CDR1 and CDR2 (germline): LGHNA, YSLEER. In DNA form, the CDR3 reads TGCGCCAGCAGCCAAGAGGGGGCAGGGACCTCCTACGAGCAGTACTTC. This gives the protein CASSQEGAGTSYEQYF.

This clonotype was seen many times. In nucleotides, the CDR3 is TGTGCCACCAGTCGCGCCGGGACAGGGGCCAACGAGCAGTACTTC. It codes for CATSRAGTGANEQYF. The V and J genes are TRBV24-1 and TRBJ2-7, with 10 bases that match TRBD1. This CDR3 comprises 15 residues. Germline V gene data show CDR1 as KGHDR and CDR2 as SFDVKD. V shed 6 bases and J 5 bases; nucleotides not matched to a gene: 9.

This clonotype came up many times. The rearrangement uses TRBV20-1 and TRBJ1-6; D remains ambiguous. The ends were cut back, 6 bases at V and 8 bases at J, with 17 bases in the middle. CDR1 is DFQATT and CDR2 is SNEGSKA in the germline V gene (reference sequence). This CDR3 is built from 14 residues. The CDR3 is CSATKGTVYSPLHF. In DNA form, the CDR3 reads TGCAGTGCCACAAAAGGAACCGTTTATTCACCCCTCCACTTT.

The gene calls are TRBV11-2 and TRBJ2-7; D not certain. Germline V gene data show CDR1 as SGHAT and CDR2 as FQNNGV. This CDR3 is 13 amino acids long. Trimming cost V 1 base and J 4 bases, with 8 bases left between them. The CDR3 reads CASSLVTGYEQYF. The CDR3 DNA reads TGTGCCAGCAGCTTAGTGACCGGGTACGAGCAGTACTTC.

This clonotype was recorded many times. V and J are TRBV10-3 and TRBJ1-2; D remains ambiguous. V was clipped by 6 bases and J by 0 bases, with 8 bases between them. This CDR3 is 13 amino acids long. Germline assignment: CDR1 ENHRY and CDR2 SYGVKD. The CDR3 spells CAIRDPPNYGYTF. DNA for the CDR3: TGTGCCATCAGGGACCCTCCTAACTATGGCTACACCTTC.

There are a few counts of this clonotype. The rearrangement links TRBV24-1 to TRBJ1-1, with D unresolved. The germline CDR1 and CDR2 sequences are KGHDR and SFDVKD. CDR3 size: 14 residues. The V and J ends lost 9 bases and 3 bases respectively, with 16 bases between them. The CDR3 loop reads CATLSNGKDTEAFF. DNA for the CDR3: TGTGCCACCTTGTCTAATGGGAAGGACACTGAAGCTTTCTTT.

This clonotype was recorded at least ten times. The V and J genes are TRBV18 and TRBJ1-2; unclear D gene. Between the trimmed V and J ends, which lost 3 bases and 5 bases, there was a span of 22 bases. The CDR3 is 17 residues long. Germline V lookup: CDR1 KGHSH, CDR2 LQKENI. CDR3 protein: CASSPGFGNSRGYGYTF. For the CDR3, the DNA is TGTGCCAGCTCACCGGGATTCGGGAACTCACGAGGGTATGGCTACACCTTC.

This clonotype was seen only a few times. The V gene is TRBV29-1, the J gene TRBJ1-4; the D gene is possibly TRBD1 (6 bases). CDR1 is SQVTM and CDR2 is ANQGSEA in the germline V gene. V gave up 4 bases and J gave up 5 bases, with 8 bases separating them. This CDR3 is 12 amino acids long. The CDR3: CSVGDRNEKLFF. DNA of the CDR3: TGCAGCGTTGGAGACAGGAATGAAAAACTGTTTTTT.

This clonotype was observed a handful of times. In DNA form, the CDR3 reads TGTGCCAGCAGCCAAGTCCCCGGGACAGCAGCCTACGAGCAGTACTTC. It is translated as CASSQVPGTAAYEQYF. V usage is TRBV4-2 and J usage is TRBJ2-7, with 7 positions matching TRBD1. The CDR3 spans 16 residues. Germline-derived CDR1 and CDR2 are LGHNA and YNFKEQ. J was trimmed by 2 bases and V by 1 base; bases with no gene match: 8.

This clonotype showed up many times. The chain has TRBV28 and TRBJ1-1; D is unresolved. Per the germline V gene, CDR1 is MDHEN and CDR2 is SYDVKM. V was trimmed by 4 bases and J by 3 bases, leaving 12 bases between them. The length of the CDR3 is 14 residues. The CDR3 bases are TGTGCCAGCAGTTGGGAGACGGCCTACACTGAAGCTTTCTTT. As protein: CASSWETAYTEAFF.

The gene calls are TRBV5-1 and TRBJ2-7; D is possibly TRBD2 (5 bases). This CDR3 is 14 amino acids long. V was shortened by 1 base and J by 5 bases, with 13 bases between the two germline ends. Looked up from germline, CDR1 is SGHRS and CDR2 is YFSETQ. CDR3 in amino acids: CASSLSRGWNEQYF. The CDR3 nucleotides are TGCGCCAGCAGCTTGTCCCGGGGTTGGAACGAGCAGTACTTC. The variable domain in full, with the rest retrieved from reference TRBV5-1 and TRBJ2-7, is KAGVTQTPRYLIKTRGQQVTLSCSPISGHRSVSWYQQTPGQGLQFLFEYFSETQRNKGNFPGRFSGRQFSNSRSEMNVSTLELGDSALYLCASSLSRGWNEQYFGPGTRLTVT.

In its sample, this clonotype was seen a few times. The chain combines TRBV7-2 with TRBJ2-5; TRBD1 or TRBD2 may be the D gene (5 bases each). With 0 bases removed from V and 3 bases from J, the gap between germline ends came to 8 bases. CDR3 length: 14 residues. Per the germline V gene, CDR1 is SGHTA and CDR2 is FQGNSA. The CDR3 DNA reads TGTGCCAGCAGCTTAGCTGGGGGTAAAGAGACCCAGTACTTC. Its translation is CASSLAGGKETQYF. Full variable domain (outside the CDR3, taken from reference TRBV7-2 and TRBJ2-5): GAGVSQSPSNKVTEKGKDVELRCDPISGHTALYWYRQSLGQGLEFLIYFQGNSAPDKSGLPSDRFSAERTGGSVSTLTIQRTQQEDSAVYLCASSLAGGKETQYFGPGTRLLVL.

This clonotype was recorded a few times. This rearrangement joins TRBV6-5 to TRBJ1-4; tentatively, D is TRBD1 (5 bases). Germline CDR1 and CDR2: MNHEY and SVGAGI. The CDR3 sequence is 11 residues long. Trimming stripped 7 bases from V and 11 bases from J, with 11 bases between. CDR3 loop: CASKGPWKLFF. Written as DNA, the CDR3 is TGTGCCAGCAAGGGGCCATGGAAACTGTTTTTT.

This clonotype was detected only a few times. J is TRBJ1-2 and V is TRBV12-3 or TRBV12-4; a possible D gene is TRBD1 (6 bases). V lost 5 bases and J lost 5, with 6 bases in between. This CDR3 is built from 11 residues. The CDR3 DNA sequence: TGTGCCAGCAGTACAGGGTATGGCTACACCTTC. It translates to CASSTGYGYTF.

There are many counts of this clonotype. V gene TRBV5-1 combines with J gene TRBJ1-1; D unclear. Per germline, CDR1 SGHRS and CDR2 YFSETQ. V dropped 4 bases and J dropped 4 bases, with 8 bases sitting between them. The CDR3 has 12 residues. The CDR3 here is CASSPFGTEAFF. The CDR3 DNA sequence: TGCGCCAGCAGCCCATTTGGCACTGAAGCTTTCTTT.

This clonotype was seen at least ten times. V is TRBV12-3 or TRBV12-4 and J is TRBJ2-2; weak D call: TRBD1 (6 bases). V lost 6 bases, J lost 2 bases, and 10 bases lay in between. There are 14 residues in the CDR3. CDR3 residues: CASRGDINTGELFF. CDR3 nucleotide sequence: TGTGCCAGCAGGGGGGACATTAACACCGGGGAGCTGTTTTTT.

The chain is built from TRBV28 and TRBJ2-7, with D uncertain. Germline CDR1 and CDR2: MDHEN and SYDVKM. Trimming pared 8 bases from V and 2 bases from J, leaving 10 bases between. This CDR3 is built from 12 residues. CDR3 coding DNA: TGTGCCAGCCGCCCAAACACCTACGAGCAGTACTTC. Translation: CASRPNTYEQYF.

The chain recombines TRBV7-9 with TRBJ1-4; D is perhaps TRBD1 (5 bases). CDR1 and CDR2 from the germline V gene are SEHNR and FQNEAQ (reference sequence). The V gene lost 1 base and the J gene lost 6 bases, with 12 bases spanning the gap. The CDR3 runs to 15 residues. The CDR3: CASSLGQLSYEKLFF. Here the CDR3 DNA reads TGTGCCAGCAGCTTAGGACAGCTTTCCTATGAAAAACTGTTTTTT.

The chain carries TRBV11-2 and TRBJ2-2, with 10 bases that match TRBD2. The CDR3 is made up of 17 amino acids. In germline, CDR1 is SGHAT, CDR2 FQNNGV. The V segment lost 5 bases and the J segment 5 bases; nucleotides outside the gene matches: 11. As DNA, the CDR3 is TGTGCCAGCAGCCCCGATCCCCTAGCGGGGGAAACCGGGGAGCTGTTTTTT. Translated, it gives CASSPDPLAGETGELFF.

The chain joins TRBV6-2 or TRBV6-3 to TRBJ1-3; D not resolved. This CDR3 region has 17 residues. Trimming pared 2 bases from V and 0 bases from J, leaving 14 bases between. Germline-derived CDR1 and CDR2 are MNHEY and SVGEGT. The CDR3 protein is CASSYANDGRSGNTIYF. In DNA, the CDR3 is TGTGCCAGCAGTTACGCCAATGACGGTCGCTCTGGAAACACCATATATTTT.

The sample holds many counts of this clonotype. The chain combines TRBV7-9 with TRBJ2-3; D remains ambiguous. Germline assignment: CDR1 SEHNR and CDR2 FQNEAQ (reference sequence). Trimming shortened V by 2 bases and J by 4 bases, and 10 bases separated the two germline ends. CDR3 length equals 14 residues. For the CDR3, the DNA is TGTGCCAGCAGCTTACGGCTAGAAGCAGATACGCAGTATTTT. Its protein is CASSLRLEADTQYF.

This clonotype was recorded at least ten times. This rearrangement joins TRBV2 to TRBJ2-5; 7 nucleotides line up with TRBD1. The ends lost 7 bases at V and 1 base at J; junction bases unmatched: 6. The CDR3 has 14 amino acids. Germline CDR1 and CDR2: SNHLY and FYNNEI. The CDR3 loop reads CASTRQGFQETQYF. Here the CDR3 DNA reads TGTGCCAGCACCCGACAGGGCTTCCAAGAGACCCAGTACTTC. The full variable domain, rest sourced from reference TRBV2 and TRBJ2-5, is EPEVTQTPSHQVTQMGQEVILRCVPISNHLYFYWYRQILGQKVEFLVSFYNNEISEKSEIFDDQFSVERPDGSNFTLKIRSTKLEDSAMYFCASTRQGFQETQYFGPGTRLLVL.

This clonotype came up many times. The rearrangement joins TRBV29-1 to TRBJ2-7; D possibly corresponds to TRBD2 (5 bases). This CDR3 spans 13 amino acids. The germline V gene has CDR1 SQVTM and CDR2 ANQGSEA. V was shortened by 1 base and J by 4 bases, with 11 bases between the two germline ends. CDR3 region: CSVEGPGGYEQYF. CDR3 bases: TGCAGCGTTGAAGGGCCAGGCGGGTACGAGCAGTACTTC.

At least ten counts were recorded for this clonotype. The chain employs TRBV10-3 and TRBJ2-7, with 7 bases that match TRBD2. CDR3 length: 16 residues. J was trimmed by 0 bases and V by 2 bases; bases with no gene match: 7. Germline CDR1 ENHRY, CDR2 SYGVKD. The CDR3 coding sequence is TGTGCCATCAGTGAGGGCCCTACTAGCGACTCCTACGAGCAGTACTTC. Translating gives CAISEGPTSDSYEQYF.

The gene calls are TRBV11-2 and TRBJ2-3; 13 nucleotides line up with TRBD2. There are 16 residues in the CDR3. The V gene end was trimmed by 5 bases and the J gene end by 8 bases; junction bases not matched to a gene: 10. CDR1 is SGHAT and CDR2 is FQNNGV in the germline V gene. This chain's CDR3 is CASSPLTSGGLSTQYF. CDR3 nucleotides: TGTGCCAGCAGCCCACTGACTAGCGGGGGGCTTAGTACGCAGTATTTT.

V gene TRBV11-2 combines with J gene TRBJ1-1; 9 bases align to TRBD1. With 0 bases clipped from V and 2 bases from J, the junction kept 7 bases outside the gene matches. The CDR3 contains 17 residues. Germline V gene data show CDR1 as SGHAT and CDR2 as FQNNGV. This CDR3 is CASSLDEDRGLNTEAFF. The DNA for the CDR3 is TGTGCCAGCAGCTTAGACGAGGACAGGGGCCTTAACACTGAAGCTTTCTTT.

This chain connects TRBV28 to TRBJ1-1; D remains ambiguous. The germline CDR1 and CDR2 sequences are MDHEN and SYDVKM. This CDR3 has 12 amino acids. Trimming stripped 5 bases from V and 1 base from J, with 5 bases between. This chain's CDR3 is CASSLQNTEAFF. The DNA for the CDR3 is TGTGCCAGCAGTCTACAGAACACTGAAGCTTTCTTT. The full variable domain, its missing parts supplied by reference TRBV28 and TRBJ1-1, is DVKVTQSSRYLVKRTGEKVFLECVQDMDHENMFWYRQDPGLGLRLIYFSYDVKMKEKGDIPEGYSVSREKKERFSLILESASTNQTSMYLCASSLQNTEAFFGQGTRLTVV.

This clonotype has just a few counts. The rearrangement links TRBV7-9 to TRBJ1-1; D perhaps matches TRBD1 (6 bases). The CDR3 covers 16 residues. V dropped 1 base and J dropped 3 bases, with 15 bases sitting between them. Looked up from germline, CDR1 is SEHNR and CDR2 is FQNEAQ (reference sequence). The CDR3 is CASSLDTQGYDTEAFF. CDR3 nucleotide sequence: TGTGCCAGCAGCTTAGACACTCAGGGGTACGACACTGAAGCTTTCTTT.

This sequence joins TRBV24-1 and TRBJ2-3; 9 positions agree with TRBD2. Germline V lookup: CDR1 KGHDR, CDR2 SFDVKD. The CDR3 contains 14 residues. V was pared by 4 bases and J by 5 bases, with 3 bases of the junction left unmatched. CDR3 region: CATSEAGGLDTQYF. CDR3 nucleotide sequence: TGTGCCACCAGTGAGGCGGGAGGGCTAGATACGCAGTATTTT.